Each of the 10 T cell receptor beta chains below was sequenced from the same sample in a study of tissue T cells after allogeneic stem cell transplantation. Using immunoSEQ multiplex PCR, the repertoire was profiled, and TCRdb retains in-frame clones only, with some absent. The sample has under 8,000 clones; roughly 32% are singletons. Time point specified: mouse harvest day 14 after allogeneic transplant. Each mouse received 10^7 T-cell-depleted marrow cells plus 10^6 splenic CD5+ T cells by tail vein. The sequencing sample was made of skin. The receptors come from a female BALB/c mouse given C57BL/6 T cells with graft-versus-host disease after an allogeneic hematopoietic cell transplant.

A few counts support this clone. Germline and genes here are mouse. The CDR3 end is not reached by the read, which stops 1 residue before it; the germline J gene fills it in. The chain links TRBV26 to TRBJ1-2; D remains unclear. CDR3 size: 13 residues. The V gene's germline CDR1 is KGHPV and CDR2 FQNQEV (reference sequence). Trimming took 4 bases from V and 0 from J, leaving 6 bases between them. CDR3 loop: CASSRGANSDYTF. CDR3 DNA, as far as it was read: TGTGCCAGCAGTCGGGGAGCAAACTCCGACTACACC.

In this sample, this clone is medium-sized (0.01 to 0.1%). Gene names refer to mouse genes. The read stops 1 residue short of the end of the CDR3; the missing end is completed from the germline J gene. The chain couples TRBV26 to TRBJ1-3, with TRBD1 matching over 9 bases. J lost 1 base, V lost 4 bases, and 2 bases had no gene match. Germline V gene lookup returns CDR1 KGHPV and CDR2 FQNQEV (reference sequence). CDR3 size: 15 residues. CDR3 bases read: TGTGCCAGCAGTCCCGACAGGGGGTCTGGAAATACGCTCTAT. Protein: CASSPDRGSGNTLY. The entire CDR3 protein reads CASSPDRGSGNTLYF.

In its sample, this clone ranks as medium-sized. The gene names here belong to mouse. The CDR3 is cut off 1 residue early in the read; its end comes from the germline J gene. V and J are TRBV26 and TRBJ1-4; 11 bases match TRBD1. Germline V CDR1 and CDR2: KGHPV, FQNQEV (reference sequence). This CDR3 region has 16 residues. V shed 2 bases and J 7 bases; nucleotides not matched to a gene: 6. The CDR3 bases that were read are TGTGCCAGCAGTCTGGGACAGGGGGCGGGAGGCGAAAGATTATTT. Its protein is CASSLGQGAGGERLF. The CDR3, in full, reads CASSLGQGAGGERLFF.

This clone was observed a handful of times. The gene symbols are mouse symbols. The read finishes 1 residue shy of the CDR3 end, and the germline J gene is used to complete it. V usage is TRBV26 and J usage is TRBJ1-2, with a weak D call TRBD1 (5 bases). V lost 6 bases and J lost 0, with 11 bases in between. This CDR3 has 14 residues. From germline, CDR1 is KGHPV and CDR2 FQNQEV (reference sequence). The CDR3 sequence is CASSRDGTNSDYTF. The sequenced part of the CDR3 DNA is TGTGCCAGCAGCCGGGACGGGACAAACTCCGACTACACC.

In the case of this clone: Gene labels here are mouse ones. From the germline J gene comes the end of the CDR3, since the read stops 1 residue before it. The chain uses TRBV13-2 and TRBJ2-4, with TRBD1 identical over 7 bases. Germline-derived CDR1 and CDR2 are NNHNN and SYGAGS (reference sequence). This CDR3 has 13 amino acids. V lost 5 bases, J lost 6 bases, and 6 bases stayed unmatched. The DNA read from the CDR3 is TGTGCCAGCGGCGACAGGGAACGGAACACCTTGTAC. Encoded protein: CASGDRERNTLY. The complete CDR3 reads CASGDRERNTLYF.

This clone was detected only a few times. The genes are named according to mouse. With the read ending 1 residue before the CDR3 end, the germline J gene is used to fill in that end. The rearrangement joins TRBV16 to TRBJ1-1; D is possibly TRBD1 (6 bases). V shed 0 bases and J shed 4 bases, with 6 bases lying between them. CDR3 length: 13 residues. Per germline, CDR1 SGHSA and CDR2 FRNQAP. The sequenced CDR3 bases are TGTGCAAGCAGCTTAGAAGGGGGCACAGAAGTCTTC. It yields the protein CASSLEGGTEVF. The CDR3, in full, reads CASSLEGGTEVFF.

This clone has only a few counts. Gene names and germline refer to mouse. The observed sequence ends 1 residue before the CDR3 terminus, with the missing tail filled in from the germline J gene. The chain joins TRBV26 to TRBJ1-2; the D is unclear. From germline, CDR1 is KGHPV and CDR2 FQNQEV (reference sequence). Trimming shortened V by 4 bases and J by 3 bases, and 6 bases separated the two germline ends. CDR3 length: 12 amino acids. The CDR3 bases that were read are TGTGCCAGCAGTCACCCTTACTCCGACTACACC. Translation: CASSHPYSDYT. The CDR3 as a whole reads CASSHPYSDYTF. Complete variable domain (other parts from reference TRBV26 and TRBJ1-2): NSKVIQTPRYLVKGQGQKAKMRCIPEKGHPVVFWYQQNKNNEFKFLINFQNQEVLQQIDMTEKRFSAECPSNSPCSLEIQSSEAGDSALYLCASSHPYSDYTFGSGTRLLVI.

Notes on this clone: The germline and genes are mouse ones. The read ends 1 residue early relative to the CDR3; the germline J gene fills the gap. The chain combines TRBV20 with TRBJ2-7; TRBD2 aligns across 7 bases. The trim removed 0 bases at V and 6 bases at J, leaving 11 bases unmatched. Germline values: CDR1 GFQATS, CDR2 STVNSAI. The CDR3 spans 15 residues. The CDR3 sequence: CGARDGPYWGGEQYF. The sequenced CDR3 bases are TGTGGTGCTAGGGATGGCCCCTACTGGGGTGGTGAACAGTAC.

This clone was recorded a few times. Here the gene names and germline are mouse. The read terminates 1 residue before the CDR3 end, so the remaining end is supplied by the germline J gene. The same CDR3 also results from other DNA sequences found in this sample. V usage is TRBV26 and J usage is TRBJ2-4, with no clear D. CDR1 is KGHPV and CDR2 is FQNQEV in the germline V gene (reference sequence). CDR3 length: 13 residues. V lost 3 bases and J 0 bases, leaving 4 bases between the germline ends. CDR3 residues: CASSLDSQNTLYF. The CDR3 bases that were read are TGTGCCAGCAGTCTAGACAGTCAAAACACCTTGTAC.

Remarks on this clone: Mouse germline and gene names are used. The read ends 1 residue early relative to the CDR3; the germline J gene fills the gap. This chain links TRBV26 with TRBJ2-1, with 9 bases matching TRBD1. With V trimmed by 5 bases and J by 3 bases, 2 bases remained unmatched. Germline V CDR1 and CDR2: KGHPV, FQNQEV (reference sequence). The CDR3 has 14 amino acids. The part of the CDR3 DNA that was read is TGTGCCAGCAGTGTGGACAGGGGCTATGCTGAGCAGTTC. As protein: CASSVDRGYAEQF. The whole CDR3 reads CASSVDRGYAEQFF.